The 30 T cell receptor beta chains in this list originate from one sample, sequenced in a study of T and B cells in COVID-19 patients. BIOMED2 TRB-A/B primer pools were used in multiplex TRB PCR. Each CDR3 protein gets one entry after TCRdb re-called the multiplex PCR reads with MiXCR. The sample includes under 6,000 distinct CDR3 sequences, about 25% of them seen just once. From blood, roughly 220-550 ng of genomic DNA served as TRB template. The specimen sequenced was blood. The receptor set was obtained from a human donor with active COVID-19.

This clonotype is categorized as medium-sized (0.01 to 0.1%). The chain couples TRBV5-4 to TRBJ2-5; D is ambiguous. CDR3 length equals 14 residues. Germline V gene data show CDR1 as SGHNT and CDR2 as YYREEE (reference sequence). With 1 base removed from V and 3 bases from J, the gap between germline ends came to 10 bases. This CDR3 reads CASSLRQTKETQYF. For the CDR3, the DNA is TGTGCCAGCAGCTTGCGGCAGACAAAAGAGACCCAGTACTTC.

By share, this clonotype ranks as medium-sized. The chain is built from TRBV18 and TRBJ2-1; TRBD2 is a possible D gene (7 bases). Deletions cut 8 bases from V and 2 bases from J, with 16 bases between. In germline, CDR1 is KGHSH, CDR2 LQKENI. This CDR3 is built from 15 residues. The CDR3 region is CASGTAGAPYNEQFF. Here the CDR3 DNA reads TGTGCCAGCGGGACCGCGGGGGCCCCCTACAATGAGCAGTTCTTC.

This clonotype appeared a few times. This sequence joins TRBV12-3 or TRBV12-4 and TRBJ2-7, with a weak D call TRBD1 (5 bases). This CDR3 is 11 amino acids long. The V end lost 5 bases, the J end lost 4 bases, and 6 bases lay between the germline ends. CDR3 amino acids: CASSQGYEQYF. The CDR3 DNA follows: TGTGCCAGCAGTCAGGGTTACGAGCAGTACTTC.

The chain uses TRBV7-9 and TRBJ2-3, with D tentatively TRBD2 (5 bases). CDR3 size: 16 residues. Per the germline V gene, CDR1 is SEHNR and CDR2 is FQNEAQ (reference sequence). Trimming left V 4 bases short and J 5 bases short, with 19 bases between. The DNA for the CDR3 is TGTGCCAGCAGCTCGGTGGCTAGCACGTGGGGAGATACGCAGTATTTT. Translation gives CASSSVASTWGDTQYF.

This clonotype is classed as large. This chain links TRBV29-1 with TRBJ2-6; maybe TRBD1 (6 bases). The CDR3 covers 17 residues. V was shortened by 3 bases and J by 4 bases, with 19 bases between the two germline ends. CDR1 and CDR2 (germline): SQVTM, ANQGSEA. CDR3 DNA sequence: TGCAGCGTTGAGGGGGCAGGGAGTTTTTCCGGGGCCAACGTCCTGACTTTC. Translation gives CSVEGAGSFSGANVLTF.

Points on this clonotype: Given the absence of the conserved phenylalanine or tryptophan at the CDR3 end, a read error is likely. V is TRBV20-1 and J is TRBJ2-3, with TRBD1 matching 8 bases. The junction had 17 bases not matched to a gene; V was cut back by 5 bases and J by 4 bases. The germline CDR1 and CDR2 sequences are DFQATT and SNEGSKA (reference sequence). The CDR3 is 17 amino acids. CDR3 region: CSALPLAGQGMADTQYL. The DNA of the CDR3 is TGCAGTGCTCTCCCTCTAGCCGGACAGGGAATGGCAGATACGCAGTATTTG.

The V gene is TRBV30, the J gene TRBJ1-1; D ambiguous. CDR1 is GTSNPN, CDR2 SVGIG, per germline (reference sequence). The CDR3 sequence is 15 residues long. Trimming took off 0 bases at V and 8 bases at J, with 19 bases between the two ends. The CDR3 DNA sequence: TGTGCCTGGAGTGTGGGTAAGGCAGGCGGAACAGAAGCTTTCTTT. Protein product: CAWSVGKAGGTEAFF.

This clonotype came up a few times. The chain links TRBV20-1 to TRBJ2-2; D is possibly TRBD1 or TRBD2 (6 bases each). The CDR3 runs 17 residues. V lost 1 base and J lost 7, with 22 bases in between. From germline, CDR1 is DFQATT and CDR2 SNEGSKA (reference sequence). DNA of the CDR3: TGCAGTGCTAGAGCTGGAAAGGGCCTAAGGGGGGACGGGGAGCTGTTTTTT. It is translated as CSARAGKGLRGDGELFF.

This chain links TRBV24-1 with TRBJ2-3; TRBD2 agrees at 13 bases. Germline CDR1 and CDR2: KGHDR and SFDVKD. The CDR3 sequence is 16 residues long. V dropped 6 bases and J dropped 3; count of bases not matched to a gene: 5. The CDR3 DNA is TGTGCCACCAGTCCTACTAGCGGGAGGGTGACAGATACGCAGTATTTT. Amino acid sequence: CATSPTSGRVTDTQYF.

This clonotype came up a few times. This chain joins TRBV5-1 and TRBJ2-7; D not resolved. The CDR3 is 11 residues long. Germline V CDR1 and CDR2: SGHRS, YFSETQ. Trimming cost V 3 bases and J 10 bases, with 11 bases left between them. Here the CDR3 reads CASSSATEQYF. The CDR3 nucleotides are TGCGCCAGCAGCTCTGCCACGGAACAGTACTTC.

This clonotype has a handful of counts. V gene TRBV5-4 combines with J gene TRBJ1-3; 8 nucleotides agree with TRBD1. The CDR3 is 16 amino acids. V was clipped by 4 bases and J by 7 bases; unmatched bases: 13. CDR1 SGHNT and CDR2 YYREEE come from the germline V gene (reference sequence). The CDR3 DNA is TGTGCCAGCAGCCCGGGGACAGGCCGGGGGGGGAACACCATATATTTT. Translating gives CASSPGTGRGGNTIYF.

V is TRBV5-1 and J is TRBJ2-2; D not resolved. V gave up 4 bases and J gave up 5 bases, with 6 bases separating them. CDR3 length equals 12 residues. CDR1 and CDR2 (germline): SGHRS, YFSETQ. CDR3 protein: CASSGLTGELFF. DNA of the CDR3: TGCGCCAGCAGCGGCCTTACCGGGGAGCTGTTTTTT.

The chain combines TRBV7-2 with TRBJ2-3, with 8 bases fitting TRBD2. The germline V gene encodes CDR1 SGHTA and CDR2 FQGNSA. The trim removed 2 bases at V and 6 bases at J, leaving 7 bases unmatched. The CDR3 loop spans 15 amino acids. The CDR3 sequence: CASSLYGGAGDTQYF. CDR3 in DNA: TGTGCCAGCAGCTTATACGGGGGGGCAGGGGATACGCAGTATTTT. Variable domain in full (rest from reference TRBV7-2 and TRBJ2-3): GAGVSQSPSNKVTEKGKDVELRCDPISGHTALYWYRQSLGQGLEFLIYFQGNSAPDKSGLPSDRFSAERTGGSVSTLTIQRTQQEDSAVYLCASSLYGGAGDTQYFGPGTRLTVL.

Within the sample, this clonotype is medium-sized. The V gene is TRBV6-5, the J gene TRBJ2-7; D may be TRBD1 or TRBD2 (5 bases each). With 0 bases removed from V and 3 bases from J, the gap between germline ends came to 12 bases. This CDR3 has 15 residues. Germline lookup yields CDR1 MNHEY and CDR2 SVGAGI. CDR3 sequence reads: CASSYSRAGSYEQYF. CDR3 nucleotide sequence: TGTGCCAGCAGTTACTCGAGGGCAGGGAGCTACGAGCAGTACTTC.

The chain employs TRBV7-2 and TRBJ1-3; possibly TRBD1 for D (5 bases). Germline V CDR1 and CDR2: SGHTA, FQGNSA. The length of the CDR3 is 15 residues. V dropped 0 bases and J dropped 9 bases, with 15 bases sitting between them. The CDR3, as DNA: TGTGCCAGCAGCTTAGCCGAGGCAGGGCCTAGCACCATATATTTT. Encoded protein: CASSLAEAGPSTIYF.

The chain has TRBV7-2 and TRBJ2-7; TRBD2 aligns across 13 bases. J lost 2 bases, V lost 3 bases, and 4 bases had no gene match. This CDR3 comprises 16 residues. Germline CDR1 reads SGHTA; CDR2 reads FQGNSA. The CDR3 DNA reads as TGTGCCAGCAGCTTCGGACTAGCGGGAGTCACCTACGAGCAGTACTTC. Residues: CASSFGLAGVTYEQYF. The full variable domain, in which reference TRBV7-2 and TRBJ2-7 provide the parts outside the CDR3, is GAGVSQSPSNKVTEKGKDVELRCDPISGHTALYWYRQSLGQGLEFLIYFQGNSAPDKSGLPSDRFSAERTGGSVSTLTIQRTQQEDSAVYLCASSFGLAGVTYEQYFGPGTRLTVT.

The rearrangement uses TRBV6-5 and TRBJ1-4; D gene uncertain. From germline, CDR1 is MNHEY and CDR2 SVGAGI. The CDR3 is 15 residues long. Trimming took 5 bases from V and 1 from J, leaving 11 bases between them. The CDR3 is CASSEDWGTNEKLFF. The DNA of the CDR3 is TGTGCCAGCAGTGAAGACTGGGGAACTAATGAAAAACTGTTTTTT.

CDR3 sequence: CASSANRGRITEAFF. CDR3 bases: TGTGCCAGCAGCGCCAACAGGGGGCGTATCACTGAAGCTTTCTTT. This chain links TRBV7-2 with TRBJ1-1; 9 positions agree with TRBD1. The CDR3 has 15 amino acids. The junction had 8 bases not matched to a gene; V was cut back by 5 bases and J by 4 bases. The germline gives CDR1 SGHTA, CDR2 FQGNSA.

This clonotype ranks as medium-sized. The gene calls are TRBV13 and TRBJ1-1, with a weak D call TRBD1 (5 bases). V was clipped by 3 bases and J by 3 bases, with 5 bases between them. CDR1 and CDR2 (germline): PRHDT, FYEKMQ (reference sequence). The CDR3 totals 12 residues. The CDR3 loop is CASSFRDTEAFF. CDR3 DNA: TGTGCCAGCAGCTTCAGGGACACTGAAGCTTTCTTT.

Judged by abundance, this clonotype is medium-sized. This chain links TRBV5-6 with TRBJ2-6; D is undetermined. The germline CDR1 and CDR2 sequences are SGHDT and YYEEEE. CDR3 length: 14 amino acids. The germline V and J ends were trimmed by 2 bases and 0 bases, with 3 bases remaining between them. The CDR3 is CASSLRSGANVLTF. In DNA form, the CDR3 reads TGTGCCAGCAGCTTACGCTCTGGGGCCAACGTCCTGACTTTC.

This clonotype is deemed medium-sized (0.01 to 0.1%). The CDR3 spells CASSIDSELAGREQYF. The DNA of the CDR3 is TGTGCCAGTAGTATAGATAGCGAACTAGCGGGACGGGAGCAGTACTTC. The gene calls are TRBV19 and TRBJ2-7; TRBD2 matches at 10 bases. This CDR3 comprises 16 residues. Per the germline V gene, CDR1 is LNHDA and CDR2 is SQIVND (reference sequence). V lost 0 bases, J lost 7 bases, and 9 bases stayed unmatched.

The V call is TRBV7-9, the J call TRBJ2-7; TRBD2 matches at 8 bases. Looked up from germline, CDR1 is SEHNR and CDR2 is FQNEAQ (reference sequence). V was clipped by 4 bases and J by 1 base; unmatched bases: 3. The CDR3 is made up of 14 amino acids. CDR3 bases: TGTGCCAGCAGCTCGGCTAGCGGGTCCTACGAGCAGTACTTC. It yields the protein CASSSASGSYEQYF.

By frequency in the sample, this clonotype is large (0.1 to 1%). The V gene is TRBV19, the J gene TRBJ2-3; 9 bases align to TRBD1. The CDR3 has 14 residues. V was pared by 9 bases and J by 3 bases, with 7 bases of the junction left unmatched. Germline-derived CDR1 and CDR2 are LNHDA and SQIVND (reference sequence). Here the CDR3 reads CASKDRGGTDTQYF. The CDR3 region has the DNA TGTGCCAGCAAAGACAGGGGGGGAACAGATACGCAGTATTTT.

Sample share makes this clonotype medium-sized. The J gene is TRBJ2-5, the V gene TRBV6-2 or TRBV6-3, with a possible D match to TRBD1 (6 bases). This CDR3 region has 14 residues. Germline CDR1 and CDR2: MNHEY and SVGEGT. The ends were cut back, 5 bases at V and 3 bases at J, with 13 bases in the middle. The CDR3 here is CASSRIQGKETQYF. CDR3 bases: TGTGCCAGCAGTCGTATACAGGGAAAAGAGACCCAGTACTTC.

CDR3 sequence: CASSPQGQDPYEQYF. CDR3 bases: TGTGCCAGTAGTCCCCAGGGACAGGATCCCTACGAGCAGTACTTC. The gene calls are TRBV19 and TRBJ2-7; TRBD1 matches 8 bases. The CDR3 contains 15 residues. Germline trimming cut 5 bases from V and 2 bases from J; bases unmatched to any gene: 8. Germline V lookup: CDR1 LNHDA, CDR2 SQIVND (reference sequence).

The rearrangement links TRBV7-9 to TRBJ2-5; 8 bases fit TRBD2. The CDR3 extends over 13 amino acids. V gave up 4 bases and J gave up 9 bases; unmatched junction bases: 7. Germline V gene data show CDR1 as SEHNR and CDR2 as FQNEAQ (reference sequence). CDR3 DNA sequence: TGTGCCAGCAGCTCACCGGGACTAGATTCCCAGTACTTC. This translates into CASSSPGLDSQYF.

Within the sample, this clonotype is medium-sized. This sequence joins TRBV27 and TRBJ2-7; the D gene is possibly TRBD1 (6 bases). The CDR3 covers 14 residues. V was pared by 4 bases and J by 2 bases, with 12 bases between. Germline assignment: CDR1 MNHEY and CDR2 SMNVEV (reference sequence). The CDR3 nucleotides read TGTGCCAGCAGTTCTGGACAGCTCACCTACGAGCAGTACTTC. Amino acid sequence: CASSSGQLTYEQYF.

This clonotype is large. CDR3 bases: TGTGCCAGCAGCTTGGTTGGCGGGAGGGCCGCAGATACGCAGTATTTT. It translates to CASSLVGGRAADTQYF. V is TRBV5-5 and J is TRBJ2-3; 9 bases map to TRBD2. This CDR3 has 16 residues. V lost 0 bases, J lost 4 bases, and 6 bases stayed unmatched. CDR1 is SGHKS and CDR2 is YYEKEE in the germline V gene (reference sequence).

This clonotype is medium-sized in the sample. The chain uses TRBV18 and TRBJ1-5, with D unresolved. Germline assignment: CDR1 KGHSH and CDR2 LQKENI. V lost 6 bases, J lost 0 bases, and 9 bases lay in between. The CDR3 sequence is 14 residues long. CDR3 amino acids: CASSLVYSNQPQHF. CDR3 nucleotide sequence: TGTGCCAGCTCGCTTGTATATAGCAATCAGCCCCAGCATTTT. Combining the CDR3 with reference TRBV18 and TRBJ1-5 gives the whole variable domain NAGVMQNPRHLVRRRGQEARLRCSPMKGHSHVYWYRQLPEEGLKFMVYLQKENIIDESGMPKERFSAEFPKEGPSILRIQQVVRGDSAAYFCASSLVYSNQPQHFGDGTRLSIL.

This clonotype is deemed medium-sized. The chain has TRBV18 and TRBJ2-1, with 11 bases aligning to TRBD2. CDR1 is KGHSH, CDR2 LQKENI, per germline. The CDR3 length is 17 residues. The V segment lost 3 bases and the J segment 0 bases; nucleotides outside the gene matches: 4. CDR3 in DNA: TGTGCCAGCTCACCTAAAACTAGCGGGAGCTCCTACAATGAGCAGTTCTTC. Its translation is CASSPKTSGSSYNEQFF.